This T cell receptor (beta chain) was sequenced during a study of beta chain features in type 1 diabetes. This clone has only a few counts. Its target is not known. Reverse transcription of all isolated RNA meant that expressed TCRB transcripts were sequenced. TCRdb's table, derived via immunoSEQ multiplex PCR, lists solely in-frame clones and lacks some. The sample has hundreds of thousands of clones, around 15% seen once; the top ten hold approximately 0.022%. The CDR3 sequence is 12 residues long. Per germline, CDR1 LNHDA and CDR2 SQIVND (reference sequence). The ends were cut back, 0 bases at V and 7 bases at J, with 5 bases in the middle. Study-level findings and limits: Shortening that was moderate but significant affected the TCRB CDR3s of Type 1 diabetes patients in all four CD4+ subsets.

The chain joins TRBV19 to TRBJ2-3; the D is unclear. Source material: naive CD4+ T cells from blood. This TCR was recovered from a man aged 18 to 30 with type 1 diabetes. CDR3 coding DNA: TGTGCCAGTAGTATAGAGGTAAATACGCAGTATTTT. Residues: CASSIEVNTQYF.